The T cell receptor (beta chain) under discussion was sequenced for a study of molecular identifiers for immune sequencing clone quantification. The CDR3 extends over 16 amino acids. In germline, CDR1 is PRHDT, CDR2 FYEKMQ (reference sequence). MiXCR, applied by TCRdb to the PCR reads, yields one record per CDR3 protein. The sample contains roughly 100,000 distinct CDR3 sequences, under 40% of which appear only once. Details on this clonotype: The junction departs from the called germline gene at one end, perhaps through a read error.

The sorting of naive CD8 T cells used the CD8+CD4-CCR7+CD45RA+ phenotype. The V call is TRBV13, the J call TRBJ2-5; D assignment may be TRBD1 or TRBD2 (6 bases each). The clonotype originates from a human donor in good health. Some libraries in this study had Jurkat cell RNA spiked in. The sequenced sample consisted of naive CD8+ T cells from blood, with Jurkat cell RNA spiked in. Subset here: FACS-sorted CD8+CD4-CCR7+CD45RA+ naive T cells. The CDR3 DNA reads as TGTGCCAGCAGCGCTCTCCCCTCGGGGGCCCAAGAGTCCCAGTACTTC. It is translated as CASSALPSGAQESQYF.